One and the same sample provided the 23 T cell receptor beta chains below, sequenced in a study of blood T cell repertoires in COVID-19. Generated by immunoSEQ multiplex PCR, the TCRdb table keeps only in-frame clones and is missing some. The sample holds tens of thousands of clones, roughly nine tenths seen once. Sample: peripheral blood. These receptors came from a man aged 55 to 70 with acute or convalescent COVID-19.

The CDR3 sequence: CASSVLNRDLKGGYGYTF. For the CDR3, the DNA is TGTGCCAGCAGCGTCCTCAACCGGGACTTGAAGGGAGGCTATGGCTACACCTTC. This sequence joins TRBV9 and TRBJ1-2, with a possible D match to TRBD1 (5 bases). V was clipped by 2 bases and J by 4 bases, with 24 bases between them. CDR3 length: 18 amino acids. Germline CDR1 reads SGDLS; CDR2 reads YYNGEE.

V and J are TRBV6-5 and TRBJ1-4; 9 nucleotides align to TRBD1. This CDR3 has 15 amino acids. The trim removed 6 bases at V and 0 bases at J, leaving 2 bases unmatched. Germline V lookup: CDR1 MNHEY, CDR2 SVGAGI. CDR3 amino acids: CASRRQGATNEKLFF. CDR3 nucleotides: TGTGCCAGCAGGCGACAGGGGGCAACTAATGAAAAACTGTTTTTT.

The chain combines TRBV6-6 with TRBJ1-2; D remains unclear. Trimming stripped 5 bases from V and 4 bases from J, with 20 bases between. The CDR3 length is 16 residues. CDR1 is MNHNY, CDR2 SVGAGI, per germline (reference sequence). The chain's CDR3 is CASSAWAGIAIYGYTF. The DNA of the CDR3 is TGTGCCAGCAGTGCCTGGGCGGGGATCGCAATCTATGGCTACACCTTC.

The chain combines TRBV6-5 with TRBJ1-1, with D maybe TRBD1 (6 bases). Germline-derived CDR1 and CDR2 are MNHEY and SVGAGI. The CDR3 runs 15 residues. V lost 6 bases to trimming and J lost 0 bases, with 14 bases between them. This chain's CDR3 is CASRRPGHLNTEAFF. In DNA, the CDR3 is TGTGCCAGCAGACGACCGGGACACCTGAACACTGAAGCTTTCTTT.

The J gene is TRBJ2-7, the V gene TRBV9, with D hard to call. The germline gives CDR1 SGDLS, CDR2 YYNGEE. The CDR3 has 15 amino acids. V lost 0 bases and J lost 2, with 12 bases in between. The CDR3 loop is CASSVGPGAAYEQYF. CDR3 coding DNA: TGTGCCAGCAGCGTAGGGCCAGGCGCTGCCTACGAGCAGTACTTC.

The chain links TRBV14 to TRBJ1-1; no reliable D call. Germline CDR1 reads SGHDN; CDR2 reads FVKESK. Trimming stripped 4 bases from V and 1 base from J, with 10 bases between. This CDR3 has 14 residues. CDR3 bases: TGTGCCAGCAGCCTGTTAAACACGAACACTGAAGCTTTCTTT. This codes for CASSLLNTNTEAFF.

V is TRBV24-1 and J is TRBJ2-1; maybe TRBD2 (6 bases). The CDR3 runs to 16 residues. Germline V gene sequence: CDR1 KGHDR, CDR2 SFDVKD. The V end was cut by 0 bases, the J end by 0 bases, with 8 bases between. CDR3 loop: CATSDLGGSSYNEQFF. Here the CDR3 DNA reads TGTGCCACCAGTGATTTGGGGGGGAGCTCCTACAATGAGCAGTTCTTC.

The J gene is TRBJ1-1, the V gene TRBV27; D unresolved. The CDR3 is 14 amino acids. V dropped 5 bases and J dropped 1 base, with 11 bases sitting between them. Germline CDR1 MNHEY, CDR2 SMNVEV (reference sequence). The CDR3 coding sequence is TGTGCCAGCAGTCGAGAGTCGAGGAACACTGAAGCTTTCTTT. Translation: CASSRESRNTEAFF.

The rearrangement uses TRBV11-2 and TRBJ1-1; no definite D call. The CDR3 loop spans 15 amino acids. Trimming took off 0 bases at V and 1 base at J, with 9 bases between the two ends. Germline V CDR1 and CDR2: SGHAT, FQNNGV. CDR3 loop: CASSLESRGNTEAFF. The CDR3 DNA is TGTGCCAGCAGCTTAGAAAGTCGGGGGAACACTGAAGCTTTCTTT.

The chain is built from TRBV11-2 and TRBJ1-4; D not resolved. Germline CDR1 reads SGHAT; CDR2 reads FQNNGV. The CDR3 is made up of 17 amino acids. V dropped 5 bases and J dropped 8 bases, with 24 bases sitting between them. The CDR3 reads CASSISRGKKQSEKLFF. DNA of the CDR3: TGTGCCAGCAGCATATCCCGAGGAAAAAAGCAAAGCGAAAAACTGTTTTTT.

This clone was seen just once. The V call is TRBV14, the J call TRBJ1-5; 8 bases align to TRBD1. The CDR3 runs to 13 residues. The ends lost 4 bases at V and 7 bases at J; junction bases unmatched: 3. In germline, CDR1 is SGHDN, CDR2 FVKESK. DNA of the CDR3: TGTGCCAGCAGCCGGACAGGGCCCCAGCCCCAGCATTTT. This translates into CASSRTGPQPQHF.

This chain connects TRBV19 to TRBJ1-2; 7 bases are shared with TRBD1. The germline gives CDR1 LNHDA, CDR2 SQIVND (reference sequence). V gave up 5 bases and J gave up 5 bases; unmatched junction bases: 8. The length of the CDR3 is 14 residues. The CDR3 nucleotides are TGTGCCAGTAGTGACTACAGGGGTGGGTATGGCTACACCTTC. Protein product: CASSDYRGGYGYTF. The variable domain in full, with the rest retrieved from reference TRBV19 and TRBJ1-2, is DGGITQSPKYLFRKEGQNVTLSCEQNLNHDAMYWYRQDPGQGLRLIYYSQIVNDFQKGDIAEGYSVSREKKESFPLTVTSAQKNPTAFYLCASSDYRGGYGYTFGSGTRLTVV.

The chain recombines TRBV4-3 with TRBJ1-3, with 9 bases matching TRBD1. Germline V CDR1 and CDR2: LGHNA, YSLEER. This CDR3 spans 18 amino acids. V dropped 1 base and J dropped 0; count of bases not matched to a gene: 7. CDR3 sequence: CASSQGLTGGASGNTIYF. Here the CDR3 DNA reads TGCGCCAGCAGCCAAGGGCTTACAGGGGGCGCCTCTGGAAACACCATATATTTT.

The J gene is TRBJ2-6, the V gene TRBV15; TRBD1 matches 7 bases. This CDR3 region has 18 residues. Germline assignment: CDR1 LNHNV and CDR2 YYDKDF (reference sequence). V dropped 5 bases and J dropped 0; count of bases not matched to a gene: 10. The CDR3 loop reads CATSRHLGQSSGANVLTF. Here the CDR3 DNA reads TGTGCCACCAGCCGACACTTGGGACAGAGCTCTGGGGCCAACGTCCTGACTTTC.

The V gene is TRBV18, the J gene TRBJ1-2; D gene unclear. Germline V gives CDR1 KGHSH, CDR2 LQKENI. This CDR3 has 12 amino acids. The germline V and J ends were trimmed by 4 bases and 8 bases, with 11 bases remaining between them. The CDR3 sequence: CASSLLAEGYTF. The CDR3 coding sequence is TGTGCCAGCTCACTCCTGGCGGAAGGCTACACCTTC.

This clone has only one observation. The chain joins TRBV18 to TRBJ1-4, with D perhaps matching TRBD1 (5 bases). The ends were cut back, 3 bases at V and 3 bases at J, with 8 bases in the middle. This CDR3 region has 14 residues. CDR1 is KGHSH, CDR2 LQKENI, per germline. DNA of the CDR3: TGTGCCAGCTCACCCGGACAATCTAATGAAAAACTGTTTTTT. This encodes CASSPGQSNEKLFF.

The rearrangement uses TRBV24-1 and TRBJ1-1, with a tentative D call TRBD1 (5 bases). The CDR3 contains 19 residues. Germline V gene data show CDR1 as KGHDR and CDR2 as SFDVKD. V was clipped by 3 bases and J by 0 bases, with 22 bases between them. CDR3 amino acids: CATSDTPGRRGGMNTEAFF. DNA of the CDR3: TGTGCCACCAGTGATACCCCCGGCAGGCGGGGGGGTATGAACACTGAAGCTTTCTTT.

The chain recombines TRBV19 with TRBJ1-4, with a weak D call TRBD1 (6 bases). The CDR3 length is 16 residues. Trimming cost V 6 bases and J 8 bases, with 22 bases left between them. CDR1 is LNHDA, CDR2 SQIVND, per germline (reference sequence). This CDR3 is CASSSLMTGRGEKLFF. CDR3 DNA: TGTGCCAGTAGCAGCCTGATGACTGGAAGGGGGGAAAAACTGTTTTTT.

This sequence joins TRBV28 and TRBJ1-5, with D tentatively TRBD1 (5 bases). This CDR3 comprises 18 residues. The V and J ends lost 4 bases and 5 bases respectively, with 24 bases between them. Germline V lookup: CDR1 MDHEN, CDR2 SYDVKM. The CDR3 loop is CASSSTEGLGSIDQPQHF. The DNA of the CDR3 is TGTGCCAGCAGTTCCACGGAGGGACTAGGTAGTATAGATCAGCCCCAGCATTTT.

This rearrangement joins TRBV25-1 to TRBJ1-6, with 11 bases lining up with TRBD1. The length of the CDR3 is 14 residues. With 6 bases clipped from V and 6 bases from J, the junction kept 1 base outside the gene matches. CDR1 and CDR2 from the germline V gene are MGHDK and SYGVNS. CDR3 amino acids: CASSGTGGNSPLHF. The CDR3 DNA reads TGTGCCAGCAGCGGGACAGGGGGTAATTCACCCCTCCACTTT.

This sequence joins TRBV6-6 and TRBJ1-1; the D gene is possibly TRBD1 (6 bases). Germline V gene sequence: CDR1 MNHNY, CDR2 SVGAGI (reference sequence). With 6 bases removed from V and 7 bases from J, the gap between germline ends came to 24 bases. There are 16 residues in the CDR3. The CDR3 DNA sequence: TGTGCCAGCAGACTACCTGGGCAGGGGCCGGGGATTGAAGCTTTCTTT. It encodes CASRLPGQGPGIEAFF.

The chain joins TRBV5-1 to TRBJ2-7, with D maybe TRBD2 (6 bases). The CDR3 runs to 13 residues. Germline lookup yields CDR1 SGHRS and CDR2 YFSETQ. V was pared by 4 bases and J by 5 bases, with 13 bases between. CDR3 loop: CASSSRGLHEQYF. The CDR3 DNA follows: TGCGCCAGCAGCAGTAGGGGACTCCACGAGCAGTACTTC.

V is TRBV3-1 (or the pseudogene TRBV3-2) and J is TRBJ2-7; weak D call: TRBD1 (6 bases). V was pared by 7 bases and J by 4 bases, with 17 bases between. CDR1 LGHDT and CDR2 YNNKEL come from the germline V gene (reference sequence). The CDR3 contains 14 residues. The CDR3: CASTMDREAYEQYF. In DNA, the CDR3 is TGTGCCAGCACAATGGACAGAGAGGCTTACGAGCAGTACTTC.